This passage covers 3 T cell receptor beta chains from one sample sequenced in a study of regulatory T cells in long-lasting Graves disease. Time point here: newly diagnosed GD, antithyroid drugs for less than 3 months. From PBMCs, RNA was extracted and then used to make the TCR library. Researchers made TCR beta libraries by using iRepertoire HTBI primers and running Arm-PCR on CDR3 regions. TCRdb re-called the multiplex PCR reads with MiXCR, one entry per CDR3 protein. Of some 200,000 distinct CDR3 sequences listed, roughly a fifth are singletons. Separately, the same data were catalogued under a study of T cells in Graves' hyperthyroidism and ophthalmopathy.

Material: peripheral blood mononuclear cells (PBMCs), obtained at new diagnosis, from a patient treated with antithyroid drugs. The receptors here all came from a woman aged 25 to 39 with Graves disease.

This clonotype was observed at least ten times. The rearrangement joins TRBV11-2 to TRBJ2-7; tentative D call: TRBD2 (5 bases). Looked up from germline, CDR1 is SGHAT and CDR2 is FQNNGV. The CDR3 has 15 residues. Trimming shortened V by 4 bases and J by 3 bases, and 16 bases separated the two germline ends. DNA for the CDR3: TGTGCCAGCAGCTCGCTCCGTGCCGGGGTCTACGAGCAGTACTTC. It translates to CASSSLRAGVYEQYF.

This clonotype has more than one count but fewer than ten. This sequence joins TRBV30 and TRBJ2-7, with TRBD1 identical over 8 bases. CDR1 is GTSNPN and CDR2 is SVGIG in the germline V gene (reference sequence). The J segment lost 0 bases and the V segment lost 0 bases, leaving 10 bases of the junction unmatched. CDR3 length equals 17 residues. CDR3 region: CAWSVRFGRGPSYEQYF. As DNA, the CDR3 is TGTGCCTGGAGTGTAAGGTTTGGCAGGGGGCCCTCCTACGAGCAGTACTTC.

This clonotype was seen repeatedly, ten times or more. The gene calls are TRBV7-3 and TRBJ2-3, with D hard to call. Germline values: CDR1 SGHTA, CDR2 FQGTGA. CDR3 length: 14 residues. Trimming took 4 bases from V and 0 from J, leaving 8 bases between them. The chain's CDR3 is CASSSTPSTDTQYF. CDR3 sequence (DNA): TGTGCCAGCAGCTCGACCCCCAGCACAGATACGCAGTATTTT.